This passage covers 5 T cell receptor beta chains from one sample sequenced in a study of shared clonotypes between healthy human individuals. Assay used: immunoSEQ multiplex PCR; TCRdb lists only in-frame clones, some missing. The sample lists around 600,000 clones, approximately 95% seen once, with about 0.11% in the top ten. CD8 cells classed as naive were CD45RO-negative and positively selected for CCR7, excluding terminally differentiated effector memory CD45RA+ cells. The sequenced material came from naive CD8+ T cells sorted from blood. These TCRs come from a woman younger than 45 in good health.

The CDR3 nucleotides read TGTGCCAGCAGGCGACAGGGAGCAGACTATGGCTACACCTTC. Translating it yields CASRRQGADYGYTF. The chain recombines TRBV7-9 with TRBJ1-2; 7 bases fit TRBD1. Losses at the gene ends were 6 bases for V and 3 bases for J; bases not matched to a gene: 7. The germline CDR1 and CDR2 sequences are SEHNR and FQNEAQ (reference sequence). The CDR3 length is 14 residues.

The V and J genes are TRBV19 and TRBJ1-4; D might be TRBD1 (5 bases). This CDR3 region has 15 residues. V lost 5 bases to trimming and J lost 5 bases, with 15 bases between them. CDR1 and CDR2 from the germline V gene are LNHDA and SQIVND (reference sequence). CDR3 bases: TGTGCCAGTAGTTTATCTACAGGTCTAAATGAAAAACTGTTTTTT. It encodes CASSLSTGLNEKLFF.

The gene calls are TRBV4-1 and TRBJ1-2, with unresolved D. V was shortened by 0 bases and J by 4 bases, with 15 bases between the two germline ends. Germline V CDR1 and CDR2: MGHRA, YSYEKL. The CDR3 is 16 residues long. The CDR3 is CASSQEGRGPRYGYTF. The CDR3 region has the DNA TGCGCCAGCAGCCAAGAAGGCCGAGGGCCTCGCTATGGCTACACCTTC.

The chain carries TRBV28 and TRBJ2-3; the D gene is possibly TRBD2 (6 bases). Germline V gene sequence: CDR1 MDHEN, CDR2 SYDVKM. V was shortened by 4 bases and J by 7 bases, with 18 bases between the two germline ends. The CDR3 sequence is 15 residues long. CDR3 in amino acids: CASSSLFWGRNTQYF. In nucleotides, the CDR3 is TGTGCCAGCAGTTCTCTATTCTGGGGGAGGAATACGCAGTATTTT. Based on the CDR3 plus reference TRBV28 and TRBJ2-3, the full variable domain is DVKVTQSSRYLVKRTGEKVFLECVQDMDHENMFWYRQDPGLGLRLIYFSYDVKMKEKGDIPEGYSVSREKKERFSLILESASTNQTSMYLCASSSLFWGRNTQYFGPGTRLTVL.

For this clone: This sample includes further DNA sequences coding for the same CDR3. This chain uses TRBV5-1 with TRBJ1-3; TRBD1 might be the D (5 bases). V lost 2 bases and J 0 bases, leaving 9 bases between the germline ends. The CDR3 covers 15 residues. The germline V gene encodes CDR1 SGHRS and CDR2 YFSETQ. The CDR3 protein is CASSFDRRSGNTIYF. CDR3 sequence (DNA): TGCGCCAGCAGCTTCGACAGACGCTCTGGAAACACCATATATTTT.